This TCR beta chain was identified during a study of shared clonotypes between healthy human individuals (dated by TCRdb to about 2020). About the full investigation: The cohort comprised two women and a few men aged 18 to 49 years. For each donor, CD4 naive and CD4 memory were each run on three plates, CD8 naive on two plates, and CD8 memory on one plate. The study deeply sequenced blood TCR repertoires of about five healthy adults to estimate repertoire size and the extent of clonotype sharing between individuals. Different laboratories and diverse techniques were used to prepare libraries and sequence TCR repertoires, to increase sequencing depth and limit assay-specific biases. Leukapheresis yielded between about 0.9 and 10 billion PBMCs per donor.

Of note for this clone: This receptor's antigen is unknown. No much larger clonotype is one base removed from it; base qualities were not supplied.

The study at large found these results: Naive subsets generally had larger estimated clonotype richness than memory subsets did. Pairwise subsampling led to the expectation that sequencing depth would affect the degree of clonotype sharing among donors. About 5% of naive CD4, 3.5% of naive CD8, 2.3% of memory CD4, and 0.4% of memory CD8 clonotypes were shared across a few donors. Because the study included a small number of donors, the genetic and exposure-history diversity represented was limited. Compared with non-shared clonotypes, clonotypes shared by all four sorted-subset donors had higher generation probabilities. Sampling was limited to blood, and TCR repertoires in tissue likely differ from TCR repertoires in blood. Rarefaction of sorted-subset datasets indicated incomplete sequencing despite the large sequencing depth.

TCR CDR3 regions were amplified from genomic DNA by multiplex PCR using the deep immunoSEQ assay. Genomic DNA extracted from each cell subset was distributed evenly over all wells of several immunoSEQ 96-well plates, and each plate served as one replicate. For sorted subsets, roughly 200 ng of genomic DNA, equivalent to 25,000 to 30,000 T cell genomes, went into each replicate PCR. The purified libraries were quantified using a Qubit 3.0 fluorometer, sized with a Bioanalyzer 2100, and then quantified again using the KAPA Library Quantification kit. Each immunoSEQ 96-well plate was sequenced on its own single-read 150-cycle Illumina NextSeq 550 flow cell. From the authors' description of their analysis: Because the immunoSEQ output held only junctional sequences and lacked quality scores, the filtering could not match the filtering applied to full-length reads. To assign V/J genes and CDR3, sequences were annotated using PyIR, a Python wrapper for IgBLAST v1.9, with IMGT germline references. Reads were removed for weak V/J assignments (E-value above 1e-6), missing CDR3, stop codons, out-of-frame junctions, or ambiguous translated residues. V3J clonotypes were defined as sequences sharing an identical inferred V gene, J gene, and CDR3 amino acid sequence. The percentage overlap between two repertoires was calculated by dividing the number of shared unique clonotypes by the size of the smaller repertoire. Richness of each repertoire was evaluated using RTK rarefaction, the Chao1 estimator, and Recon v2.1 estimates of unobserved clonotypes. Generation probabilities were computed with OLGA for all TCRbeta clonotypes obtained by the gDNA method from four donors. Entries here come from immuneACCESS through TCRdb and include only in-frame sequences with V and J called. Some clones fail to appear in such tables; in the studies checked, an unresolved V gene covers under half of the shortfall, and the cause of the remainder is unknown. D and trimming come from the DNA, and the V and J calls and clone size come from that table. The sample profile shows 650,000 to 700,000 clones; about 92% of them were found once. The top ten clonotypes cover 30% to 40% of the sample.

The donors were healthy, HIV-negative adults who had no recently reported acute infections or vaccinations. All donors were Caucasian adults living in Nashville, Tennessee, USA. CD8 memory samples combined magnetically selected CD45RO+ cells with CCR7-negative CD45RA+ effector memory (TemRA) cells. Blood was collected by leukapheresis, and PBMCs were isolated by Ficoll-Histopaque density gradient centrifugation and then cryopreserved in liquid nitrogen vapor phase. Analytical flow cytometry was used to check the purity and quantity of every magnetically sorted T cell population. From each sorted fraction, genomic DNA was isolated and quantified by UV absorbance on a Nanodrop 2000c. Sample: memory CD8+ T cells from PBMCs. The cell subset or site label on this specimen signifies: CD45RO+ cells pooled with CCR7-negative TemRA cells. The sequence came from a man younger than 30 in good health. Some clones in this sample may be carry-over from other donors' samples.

The DNA sequence follows: TGTGCCAGCAGCTTGGACTTACTAGCGGGGGCCTACAATGAGCAGTTCTTC. Its protein reads: CASSLDLLAGAYNEQFF. The chain links TRBV5-6 with TRBJ2-1, with 11 bases aligning to TRBD2. V is cut back by 0 bases and J by 2 bases, with 4 bases in the junction unmatched. From the cysteine up to the phenylalanine, the CDR3 has a length of 17 residues. Solely the CDR3 DNA is kept, with 51 bases framed from the first base. The germline V gene gives CDR1 as SGHDT and CDR2 as YYEEEE.